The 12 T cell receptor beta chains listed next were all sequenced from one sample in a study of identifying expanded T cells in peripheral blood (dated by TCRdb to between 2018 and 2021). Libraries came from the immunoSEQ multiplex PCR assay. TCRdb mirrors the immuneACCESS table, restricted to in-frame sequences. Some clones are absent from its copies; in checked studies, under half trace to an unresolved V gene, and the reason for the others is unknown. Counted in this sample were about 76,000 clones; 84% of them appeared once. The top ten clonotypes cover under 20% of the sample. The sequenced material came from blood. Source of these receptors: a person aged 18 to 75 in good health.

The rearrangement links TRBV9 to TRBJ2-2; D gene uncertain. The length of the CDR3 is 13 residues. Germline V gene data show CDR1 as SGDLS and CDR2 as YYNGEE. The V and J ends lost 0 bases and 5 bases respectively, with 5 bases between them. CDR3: CASSVVETGELFF. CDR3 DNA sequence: TGTGCCAGCAGCGTAGTAGAGACCGGGGAGCTGTTTTTT.

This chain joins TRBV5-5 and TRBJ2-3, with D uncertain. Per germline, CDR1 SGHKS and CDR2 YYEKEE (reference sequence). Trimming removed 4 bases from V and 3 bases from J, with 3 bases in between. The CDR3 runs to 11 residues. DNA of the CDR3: TGTGCCAGCAGCGTGACAGATACGCAGTATTTT. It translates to CASSVTDTQYF.

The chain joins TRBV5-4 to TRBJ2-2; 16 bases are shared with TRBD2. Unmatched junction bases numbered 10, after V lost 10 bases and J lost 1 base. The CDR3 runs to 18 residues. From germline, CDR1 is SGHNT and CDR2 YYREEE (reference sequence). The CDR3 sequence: CASASGTSGRENTGELFF. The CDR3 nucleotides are TGTGCCTCAGCTTCAGGGACTAGCGGGAGGGAGAACACCGGGGAGCTGTTTTTT.

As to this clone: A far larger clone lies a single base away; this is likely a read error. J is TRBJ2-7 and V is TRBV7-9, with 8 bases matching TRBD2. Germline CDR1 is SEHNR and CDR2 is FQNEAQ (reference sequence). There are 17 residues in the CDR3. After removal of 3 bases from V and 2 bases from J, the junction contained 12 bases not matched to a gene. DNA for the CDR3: TGTGCCAGCAGCTTCTTGGGACTGGCGGGAGGAACCTACGAGCAGTACTTC. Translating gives CASSFLGLAGGTYEQYF.

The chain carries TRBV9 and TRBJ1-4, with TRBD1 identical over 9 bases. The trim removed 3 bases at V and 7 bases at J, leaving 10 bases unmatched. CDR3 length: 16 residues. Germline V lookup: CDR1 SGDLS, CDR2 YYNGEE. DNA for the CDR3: TGTGCCAGCAGCGAGGGGGGACAGGGCAGTGGTGAAAAACTGTTTTTT. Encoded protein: CASSEGGQGSGEKLFF.

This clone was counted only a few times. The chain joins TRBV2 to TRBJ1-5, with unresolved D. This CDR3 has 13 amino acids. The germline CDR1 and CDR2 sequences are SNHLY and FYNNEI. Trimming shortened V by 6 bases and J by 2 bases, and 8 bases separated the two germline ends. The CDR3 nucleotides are TGTGCCAGCAGGGGTGGGGGCAATCAGCCCCAGCATTTT. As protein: CASRGGGNQPQHF.

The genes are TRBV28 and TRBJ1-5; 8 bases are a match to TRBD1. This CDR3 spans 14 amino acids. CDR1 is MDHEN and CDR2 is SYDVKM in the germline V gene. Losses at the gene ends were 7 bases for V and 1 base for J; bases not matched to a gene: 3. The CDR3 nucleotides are TGTGCCAGCACACCAGGGGGCAGCAATCAGCCCCAGCATTTT. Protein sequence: CASTPGGSNQPQHF.

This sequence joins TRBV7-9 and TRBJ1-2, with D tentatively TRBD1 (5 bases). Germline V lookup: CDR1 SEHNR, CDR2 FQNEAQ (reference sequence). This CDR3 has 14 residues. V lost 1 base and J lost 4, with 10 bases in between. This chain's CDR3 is CASSLGDSGYGYTF. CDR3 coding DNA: TGTGCCAGCAGCTTAGGAGACAGTGGCTATGGCTACACCTTC.

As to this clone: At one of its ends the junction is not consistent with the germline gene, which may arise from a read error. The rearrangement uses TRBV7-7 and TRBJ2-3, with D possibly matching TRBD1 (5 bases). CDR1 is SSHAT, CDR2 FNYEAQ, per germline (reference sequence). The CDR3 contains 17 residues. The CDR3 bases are TGTGCTAGCAGCTTAGGGGCAGGTTCTCCTAGCACAGATACGCAGTATTTT. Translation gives CASSLGAGSPSTDTQYF.

For the CDR3, the DNA is TGTGCCAGCAGCTTAAGCCGACGGACGAGTGACAAAAACATTCAGTACTTC. It encodes CASSLSRRTSDKNIQYF. V usage is TRBV7-9 and J usage is TRBJ2-4; no clear D. CDR1 is SEHNR, CDR2 FQNEAQ, per germline (reference sequence). V lost 2 bases, J lost 3 bases, and 17 bases lay in between. This CDR3 spans 17 amino acids.

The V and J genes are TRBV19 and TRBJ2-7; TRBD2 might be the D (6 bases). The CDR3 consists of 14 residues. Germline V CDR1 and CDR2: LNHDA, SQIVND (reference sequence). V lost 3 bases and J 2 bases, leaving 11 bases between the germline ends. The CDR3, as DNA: TGTGCCAGTAGTATGCGGGACGGGACCTACGAGCAGTACTTC. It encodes CASSMRDGTYEQYF.

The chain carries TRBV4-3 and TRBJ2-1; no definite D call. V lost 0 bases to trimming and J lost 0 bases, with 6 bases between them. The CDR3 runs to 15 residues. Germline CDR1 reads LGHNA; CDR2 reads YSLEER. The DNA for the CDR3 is TGCGCCAGCAGCCAAGAAGGAAGCTCCTACAATGAGCAGTTCTTC. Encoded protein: CASSQEGSSYNEQFF.